This T cell receptor (beta chain) was profiled in a study of blood T cells in healthy people across ages. V lost 3 bases to trimming and J lost 0 bases, with 9 bases between them. The CDR3 totals 14 residues. Germline CDR1 DFQATT, CDR2 SNEGSKA (reference sequence). The use of a sample-barcoded 5' primer and a J-beta primer mix characterized a second PCR of about 7 to 12 cycles. Each CDR3 protein is one row after TCRdb ran MiXCR on the 5' RACE reads. Of roughly 1,500,000 distinct CDR3 sequences in the sample, 34% are singletons; the top ten hold roughly 12%. The material sequenced was blood. The clonotype was recovered from a woman in her 30s in good health. The chain has TRBV20-1 and TRBJ1-5; a possible D gene is TRBD1 (5 bases). The CDR3 DNA follows: TGCAGTGCTAGCTCCGGGGCTAGCAATCAGCCCCAGCATTTT. This codes for CSASSGASNQPQHF.